This entry lists 22 T cell receptor beta chains sequenced from one sample in a study of shared clonotypes between healthy human individuals (dated by TCRdb to about 2020). To prepare the library, the immunoSEQ multiplex PCR assay was applied. Sourced from immuneACCESS, this table was stored by TCRdb with only in-frame sequences that have V and J called. A share of the clones is absent; for the studies checked, an unresolved V gene accounts for under half, and the remainder has no known explanation. This sample lists about 960,000 clones; over 60% were detected once. The biggest ten clones account for approximately 1.5% of the sample. The specimen sequenced was memory CD4+ T cells sorted from blood. The cell subset or site label on this specimen signifies: CD45RA-negative fraction. The receptors stem from a young man in good health.

This clone was seen only once. The chain uses TRBV27 and TRBJ1-5; D uncertain. From germline, CDR1 is MNHEY and CDR2 SMNVEV (reference sequence). Trimming took 0 bases from V and 7 from J, leaving 10 bases between them. CDR3 size: 14 residues. This CDR3 reads CASSLSGHWQPQHF. CDR3 DNA sequence: TGTGCCAGCAGTTTATCTGGGCATTGGCAGCCCCAGCATTTT.

The chain links TRBV5-5 to TRBJ1-2; no firm D call. The CDR3 sequence is 14 residues long. V was pared by 0 bases and J by 5 bases, with 11 bases between. Germline CDR1 reads SGHKS; CDR2 reads YYEKEE (reference sequence). Here the CDR3 DNA reads TGTGCCAGCAGCTTGGTAGCACTGACATATGGCTACACCTTC. It codes for CASSLVALTYGYTF.

In the case of this clone: Its ends do not fully match the called genes, so a read error is possible. This chain connects TRBV7-7 to TRBJ1-1, with 8 bases aligning to TRBD1. This CDR3 comprises 13 residues. The germline V gene encodes CDR1 SSHAT and CDR2 FNYEAQ (reference sequence). The CDR3 loop reads CASSLSSGGEAFF. CDR3 nucleotides: TGTGCTAGCAGCTTATCTTCAGGGGGCGAGGCTTTCTTT.

This clone was observed many times. The chain links TRBV2 to TRBJ2-4, with 7 nucleotides matching TRBD1. The junction had 9 bases not matched to a gene; V was cut back by 10 bases and J by 3 bases. Per germline, CDR1 SNHLY and CDR2 FYNNEI. CDR3 size: 14 residues. CDR3 DNA: TGTGCCACCACCGGGACAGTGCTCAAAAACATTCAGTACTTC. It specifies CATTGTVLKNIQYF.

This chain connects TRBV7-2 to TRBJ2-2; 9 nucleotides line up with TRBD2. Germline CDR1 SGHTA, CDR2 FQGNSA. This CDR3 region has 18 residues. The trim removed 1 base at V and 3 bases at J, leaving 9 bases unmatched. For the CDR3, the DNA is TGTGCCAGCAGCTTAGTTCCGGTAGTAGCGGGAGACACCGGGGAGCTGTTTTTT. Translation gives CASSLVPVVAGDTGELFF.

The chain uses TRBV19 and TRBJ2-6; D is unclear. CDR1 is LNHDA, CDR2 SQIVND, per germline (reference sequence). Deletions cut 7 bases from V and 0 bases from J, with 19 bases between. CDR3 size: 18 residues. The CDR3 here is CASKPVGSVSSGANVLTF. The CDR3 bases are TGTGCCAGTAAACCCGTCGGGTCCGTTAGCTCTGGGGCCAACGTCCTGACTTTC.

This chain uses TRBV7-8 with TRBJ1-1; D is perhaps TRBD1 (5 bases). Trimming stripped 6 bases from V and 5 bases from J, with 16 bases between. CDR1 is SGHVS, CDR2 FQNEAQ, per germline. This CDR3 has 14 residues. CDR3 bases: TGTGCCAGCAGTTTCCCGGGGGGGTGGACTGAAGCTTTCTTT. Residues: CASSFPGGWTEAFF.

The J gene is TRBJ2-1, the V gene TRBV5-1; the match to TRBD1 covers 7 bases. J gave up 2 bases and V 0 bases, and 5 bases lay outside the gene matches. The CDR3 consists of 16 residues. Per the germline V gene, CDR1 is SGHRS and CDR2 is YFSETQ. DNA for the CDR3: TGCGCCAGCAGCTTGGTTCGACAGGGAACCTACAATGAGCAGTTCTTC. Its translation: CASSLVRQGTYNEQFF.

The chain recombines TRBV4-2 with TRBJ1-3, with D possibly TRBD1 on 6 matching bases. Per germline, CDR1 LGHNA and CDR2 YNFKEQ. This CDR3 contains 16 residues. V lost 4 bases to trimming and J lost 4 bases, with 17 bases between them. CDR3 amino acids: CASSRSDSNSGNTIYF. In nucleotides, the CDR3 is TGTGCCAGCAGCCGTTCGGACAGTAATTCCGGAAACACCATATATTTT.

In its sample, this clone was seen a few times. This chain uses TRBV6-1 with TRBJ2-7; TRBD1 agrees at 7 bases. Germline V gene data show CDR1 as MNHNS and CDR2 as SASEGT. The length of the CDR3 is 15 residues. The J segment lost 1 base and the V segment lost 2 bases, leaving 5 bases of the junction unmatched. The CDR3 sequence is CASSEMGTASYEQYF. The CDR3, as DNA: TGTGCCAGCAGTGAAATGGGGACAGCGTCCTACGAGCAGTACTTC.

CDR3 in amino acids: CARINGRGGLSPLHF. The CDR3 DNA reads TGTGCCAGAATTAATGGACGGGGCGGGCTTTCACCCCTCCACTTT. The chain links TRBV21-1 to TRBJ1-6. TRBV21-1 is noted as a pseudogene. CDR3 size: 15 residues.

The chain combines TRBV28 with TRBJ2-7; D possibly uses TRBD1 or TRBD2 (5 bases each). Germline V gene lookup returns CDR1 MDHEN and CDR2 SYDVKM. The CDR3 has 15 amino acids. Deletions cut 5 bases from V and 1 base from J, with 15 bases between. CDR3 nucleotide sequence: TGTGCCAGCAGTCCCAAGGGACGGGAATCCTACGAGCAGTACTTC. The encoded protein is CASSPKGRESYEQYF.

This chain links TRBV9 with TRBJ2-2; D possibly corresponds to TRBD1 (6 bases). CDR3 length equals 14 residues. The V gene's germline CDR1 is SGDLS and CDR2 YYNGEE. Trimming shortened V by 3 bases and J by 6 bases, and 12 bases separated the two germline ends. The CDR3 sequence is CASSGTVGAGELFF. In nucleotides, the CDR3 is TGTGCCAGCAGCGGGACAGTCGGGGCCGGGGAGCTGTTTTTT.

As regards this clone: Other DNA sequences within the sample encode an identical CDR3. CDR3 sequence (DNA): TGTGCCAGCTCACCGGGAACTTCCTACGAGCAGTACTTC. Its protein product is CASSPGTSYEQYF. This chain connects TRBV18 to TRBJ2-7; D is undetermined. Germline loops: CDR1 KGHSH, CDR2 LQKENI. This CDR3 has 13 amino acids. The V gene lost 3 bases and the J gene lost 1 base, with 7 bases spanning the gap.

This chain links TRBV5-1 with TRBJ2-2; D might be TRBD1 or TRBD2, each matching 5 bases. Germline CDR1 and CDR2: SGHRS and YFSETQ. This CDR3 comprises 16 residues. The ends were cut back, 1 base at V and 6 bases at J, with 16 bases in the middle. Here the CDR3 DNA reads TGCGCCAGCAGCTTGCGATCAGGGACCTTTTCCGGGGAGCTGTTTTTT. This gives the protein CASSLRSGTFSGELFF.

V and J are TRBV2 and TRBJ1-2, with 8 bases fitting TRBD1. The V gene end was trimmed by 6 bases and the J gene end by 7 bases; junction bases not matched to a gene: 10. This CDR3 comprises 14 residues. Germline lookup yields CDR1 SNHLY and CDR2 FYNNEI. The CDR3 DNA is TGTGCCAGCAGCGTCGGGCAGGGGGCGTTTGGCTACACCTTC. This codes for CASSVGQGAFGYTF.

A remark on this clone: The sample contains more than one DNA sequence encoding this CDR3. V and J are TRBV29-1 and TRBJ1-1, with 7 bases identical to TRBD1. Germline trimming cut 6 bases from V and 4 bases from J; bases unmatched to any gene: 5. Germline-derived CDR1 and CDR2 are SQVTM and ANQGSEA. This CDR3 spans 12 amino acids. CDR3 in DNA: TGCAGCGTCAGACAGGGCAGCACTGAAGCTTTCTTT. It encodes CSVRQGSTEAFF.

V is TRBV10-3 and J is TRBJ2-3; the match to TRBD2 covers 9 bases. The CDR3 is 16 residues long. With V trimmed by 9 bases and J by 4 bases, 14 bases remained unmatched. From germline, CDR1 is ENHRY and CDR2 SYGVKD. CDR3 amino acids: CAMSSSGASGSDTQYF. Written as DNA, the CDR3 is TGTGCCATGTCCTCTAGCGGGGCCTCAGGTTCAGATACGCAGTATTTT.

The CDR3 DNA reads TGTGCCAGCAGTAGACAGGGGGCCTATGGCTACACCTTC. Protein product: CASSRQGAYGYTF. This rearrangement joins TRBV28 to TRBJ1-2, with 10 positions matching TRBD1. CDR1 and CDR2 (germline): MDHEN, SYDVKM. The CDR3 runs 13 residues. V lost 5 bases and J lost 4; bases outside the gene matches: 1.

The rearrangement uses TRBV28 and TRBJ1-5; no clear D gene. CDR1 is MDHEN and CDR2 is SYDVKM in the germline V gene. V was clipped by 2 bases and J by 4 bases, with 12 bases between them. This CDR3 region has 15 residues. The CDR3 coding sequence is TGTGCCAGCAGTTTAGGGCAGTTGTTAAATCAGCCCCAGCATTTT. This encodes CASSLGQLLNQPQHF.

This clone was counted between two and nine times. V gene TRBV5-1 combines with J gene TRBJ2-3; TRBD2 matches at 13 bases. The CDR3 runs 17 residues. V was pared by 4 bases and J by 2 bases, with 7 bases of the junction left unmatched. Germline CDR1 is SGHRS and CDR2 is YFSETQ. CDR3 in amino acids: CASSPKGTSGITDTQYF. DNA for the CDR3: TGCGCCAGCAGCCCAAAGGGGACTAGCGGGATCACAGATACGCAGTATTTT.

This clone was counted at least ten times. The chain joins TRBV7-9 to TRBJ1-6, with D possibly being TRBD1 (5 bases). The V gene's germline CDR1 is SEHNR and CDR2 FQNEAQ (reference sequence). Trimming shortened V by 6 bases and J by 10 bases, and 10 bases separated the two germline ends. This CDR3 region has 12 residues. Written as DNA, the CDR3 is TGTGCCAGCAGTTGGGGGAACTCACCCCTCCACTTT. Its protein is CASSWGNSPLHF.